Listed below are T cell receptor beta chains from one sample, sequenced in a study of T cell responses to AZD1222 COVID-19 vaccine. TCRdb keeps only in-frame clones here, not all; method: immunoSEQ multiplex PCR. The table has approximately 140,000 clones, around 90% seen once. The input for sequencing was peripheral blood, taken 28 days after the second AZD1222 dose. The receptors were gathered from an adult who received the AZD1222 COVID-19 vaccine. CDR3s include the opening cysteine and the closing phenylalanine or tryptophan. A D gene is named only where the DNA matches it firmly. Clone size is stated in some rows and not others, as once, few, many or a class when expanded.

>.|.|TRBV19|TRBJ1-6
CASSIAHSRDSPLHF
TGTGCCAGTAGTATTGCCCACAGCAGAGACTCACCCCTCCACTTT
>.|.|TRBV6-5|TRBJ1-2
CASRYEGGYGYTF
TGTGCCAGCAGATACGAGGGCGGGTATGGCTACACCTTC
>.|.|TRBV11-2|TRBJ1-1
CASSLDPGTYTEAFF
TGTGCCAGCAGCTTGGACCCCGGGACTTACACTGAAGCTTTCTTT
>TRBD1|.|TRBV11-2|TRBJ2-2
CASTPYRGPSGGELFF
TGTGCCAGCACCCCCTACAGGGGGCCCTCGGGGGGGGAGCTGTTTTTT
>.|.|TRBV5-1|TRBJ1-5
CASSWTTGSNQPQHF
TGCGCCAGCAGCTGGACAACGGGGAGCAATCAGCCCCAGCATTTT
>.|.|TRBV19|TRBJ2-7
CASSISVRVYEQYF
TGTGCCAGTAGTATTTCGGTCCGGGTCTACGAGCAGTACTTC
>.|.|TRBV19|TRBJ2-7
CASSMGSPYEQYF
TGTGCCAGTAGTATGGGTAGCCCCTACGAGCAGTACTTC
>.|.|TRBV5-4|TRBJ2-7
CASSLGSGRGSEQYF
TGTGCCAGCAGCTTGGGGTCAGGGAGGGGGAGCGAGCAGTACTTC
>.|.|TRBV5-1|TRBJ2-1
CASRIAVNEQFF
TGCGCCAGCAGGATAGCGGTCAATGAGCAGTTCTTC
>.|once|TRBV7-9|TRBJ1-1
CASSLEGTRPEAFF
TGTGCCAGCAGCTTAGAAGGGACGAGGCCTGAAGCTTTCTTT